Following are 8 T cell receptor beta chains from one sample sequenced in a study of Ad26.COV2.S vaccination and SARS-CoV-2 variants. Using immunoSEQ multiplex PCR, the repertoire was profiled, and TCRdb retains in-frame clones only, with some absent. This table holds fewer than 300,000 clones, around 87% found once. The sample's treatment: about 20 received Ad26.COV2.S at low or high dose, single or two shots; about 5 received placebo; per-sample allocation not given. Sampling was done on day 63 after the first vaccine or placebo injection. Specimen: peripheral blood, collected in a trial of Ad26.COV2.S vaccine versus placebo. These receptors were taken from a person between 18 and 65 years old who received the Ad26.COV2.S COVID-19 vaccine or a placebo.

The rearrangement joins TRBV7-9 to TRBJ1-3; D gene ambiguous. The CDR3 is 14 residues long. Trimming cost V 1 base and J 4 bases, with 8 bases left between them. The V gene's germline CDR1 is SEHNR and CDR2 FQNEAQ (reference sequence). The CDR3 here is CASSLGTTGNTIYF. The CDR3 coding sequence is TGTGCCAGCAGCTTAGGAACGACAGGAAACACCATATATTTT.

V usage is TRBV27 and J usage is TRBJ1-1; 7 bases match TRBD1. This CDR3 spans 15 amino acids. V shed 3 bases, J shed 7 bases, and the junction held 11 bases outside the gene matches. Germline V lookup: CDR1 MNHEY, CDR2 SMNVEV (reference sequence). The CDR3 here is CASSFSPGQWIEAFF. The CDR3 DNA reads TGTGCCAGCAGTTTTTCCCCGGGACAGTGGATTGAAGCTTTCTTT.

This rearrangement joins TRBV6-5 to TRBJ1-3; D remains unclear. V was shortened by 3 bases and J by 4 bases, with 13 bases between the two germline ends. The CDR3 has 15 residues. Germline V lookup: CDR1 MNHEY, CDR2 SVGAGI. CDR3 sequence: CASSYSWGTGNTIYF. The CDR3 bases are TGTGCCAGCAGTTATAGCTGGGGTACGGGAAACACCATATATTTT.

V is TRBV2 and J is TRBJ1-5; the match to TRBD1 covers 7 bases. V lost 2 bases, J lost 2 bases, and 12 bases stayed unmatched. This CDR3 spans 18 amino acids. Germline V gene lookup returns CDR1 SNHLY and CDR2 FYNNEI. For the CDR3, the DNA is TGTGCCAGCAGTGAAACGAGGGGGCGGGTAGGTGGCAATCAGCCCCAGCATTTT. Amino acid sequence: CASSETRGRVGGNQPQHF.

The chain joins TRBV5-6 to TRBJ2-1; D remains unclear. The germline V and J ends were trimmed by 0 bases and 0 bases, with 13 bases remaining between them. Germline CDR1 SGHDT, CDR2 YYEEEE. The length of the CDR3 is 17 residues. CDR3 in amino acids: CASSLVVARGSYNEQFF. The CDR3 DNA sequence: TGTGCCAGCAGCTTGGTAGTAGCAAGAGGCTCCTACAATGAGCAGTTCTTC.

This clone occurred once. V is TRBV7-7 and J is TRBJ2-3; 11 bases are shared with TRBD2. This CDR3 has 16 amino acids. Germline CDR1 SSHAT, CDR2 FNYEAQ (reference sequence). The ends lost 5 bases at V and 2 bases at J; junction bases unmatched: 6. Here the CDR3 DNA reads TGTGCCAGCAGCCCATTAGCGGGAGGGATCACAGATACGCAGTATTTT. It is translated as CASSPLAGGITDTQYF.

With regard to this clone: Other DNA sequences in the same sample also yield this CDR3. The chain is built from TRBV9 and TRBJ1-1; D gene uncertain. Germline CDR1 is SGDLS and CDR2 is YYNGEE. The CDR3 covers 13 residues. The V end lost 2 bases, the J end lost 4 bases, and 9 bases lay between the germline ends. In DNA form, the CDR3 reads TGTGCCAGCAGCGTTGGAGGGAGCACTGAAGCTTTCTTT. Its protein is CASSVGGSTEAFF.

The V and J genes are TRBV11-3 and TRBJ2-1, with 8 bases that match TRBD2. The ends lost 2 bases at V and 4 bases at J; junction bases unmatched: 16. The CDR3 totals 19 residues. Per germline, CDR1 SGHNT and CDR2 YENEEA. CDR3 loop: CASSLREGPIAGCYNEQFF. The CDR3 coding sequence is TGTGCCAGCAGCTTAAGAGAGGGGCCCATAGCGGGATGTTACAATGAGCAGTTCTTC.